These 12 T cell receptor beta chains originate from one sample sequenced in a study of OX40 agonist ivuxolimab in advanced cancers. The assay was immunoSEQ multiplex PCR, and TCRdb's table has in-frame clones only and misses some. The sample records 20,000 to 25,000 clones, about 77% being singletons. Specimen: CD4+ or CD8+ T cells sorted from blood, collected in a trial of the OX40 agonist ivuxolimab. These receptors were obtained from an adult with an advanced solid tumor such as melanoma, head and neck, liver or kidney cancer.

The chain is built from TRBV19 and TRBJ1-3; 12 bases fit TRBD1. CDR3 length equals 13 residues. Losses at the gene ends were 6 bases for V and 7 bases for J; bases not matched to a gene: 1. Germline values: CDR1 LNHDA, CDR2 SQIVND (reference sequence). The CDR3 sequence: CASRGTGGNTIYF. In DNA form, the CDR3 reads TGTGCCAGTAGAGGGACAGGGGGCAACACCATATATTTT.

The DNA of the CDR3 is TGTGCCAGCTCCTCCCCCGGTAACCTTAACTATGGCTACACCTTC. It is translated as CASSSPGNLNYGYTF. The chain combines TRBV25-1 with TRBJ1-2; D is unresolved. This CDR3 contains 15 residues. The V and J ends lost 8 bases and 1 base respectively, with 17 bases between them. Germline-derived CDR1 and CDR2 are MGHDK and SYGVNS.

This chain joins TRBV11-1 and TRBJ1-1; 9 bases are shared with TRBD1. The CDR3 has 15 residues. With 5 bases clipped from V and 4 bases from J, the junction kept 8 bases outside the gene matches. Germline CDR1 and CDR2: SGHAT and FQDESV (reference sequence). CDR3 sequence: CASSTSTGGGTEAFF. CDR3 DNA: TGTGCCAGCAGCACCTCGACAGGGGGAGGCACTGAAGCTTTCTTT.

This clone came up once. CDR3 residues: CASSNPNSYEQYF. CDR3 coding DNA: TGCGCCAGCAGTAACCCAAACTCCTACGAGCAGTACTTC. The genes are TRBV23-1 and TRBJ2-7; D call uncertain. TRBV23-1 falls under the ORF class, with uncertain function. The CDR3 loop spans 13 amino acids. The V end lost 5 bases, the J end lost 0 bases, and 8 bases lay between the germline ends.

The chain combines TRBV27 with TRBJ1-2; the D is unclear. V lost 6 bases and J lost 8, with 16 bases in between. The CDR3 is 13 residues long. Germline CDR1 and CDR2: MNHEY and SMNVEV (reference sequence). Here the CDR3 DNA reads TGTGCCAGCAGCCCGGACCCAACTTGGGGCTACACCTTC. Amino acid sequence: CASSPDPTWGYTF.

This rearrangement joins TRBV27 to TRBJ2-1; 9 nucleotides line up with TRBD1. The CDR3 is made up of 18 amino acids. CDR1 and CDR2 (germline): MNHEY, SMNVEV (reference sequence). V trimming: 4 bases; J trimming: 2 bases; junction bases outside the gene matches: 12. The DNA of the CDR3 is TGTGCCAGCAGTTCGTCCCGGGACAGGGAGGGGGCCTACAATGAGCAGTTCTTC. It specifies CASSSSRDREGAYNEQFF.

There are a few counts of this clone. The chain is built from TRBV2 and TRBJ2-7; no clear D gene. Germline V gene data show CDR1 as SNHLY and CDR2 as FYNNEI. The V end lost 6 bases, the J end lost 2 bases, and 14 bases lay between the germline ends. The CDR3 extends over 14 amino acids. Here the CDR3 reads CASSLLDGPYEQYF. The CDR3 region has the DNA TGTGCCAGCAGCCTTTTGGACGGACCCTACGAGCAGTACTTC. The variable domain in full, completed from reference TRBV2 and TRBJ2-7, reads EPEVTQTPSHQVTQMGQEVILRCVPISNHLYFYWYRQILGQKVEFLVSFYNNEISEKSEIFDDQFSVERPDGSNFTLKIRSTKLEDSAMYFCASSLLDGPYEQYFGPGTRLTVT.

This chain uses TRBV19 with TRBJ1-5; no definite D call. This CDR3 is built from 13 residues. Germline CDR1 reads LNHDA; CDR2 reads SQIVND (reference sequence). The V end was cut by 1 base, the J end by 7 bases, with 8 bases between. CDR3 region: CASSIGHEQPQHF. The CDR3 DNA follows: TGTGCCAGTAGTATAGGGCATGAGCAGCCCCAGCATTTT.

The rearrangement links TRBV9 to TRBJ2-7; TRBD1 agrees at 7 bases. The junction had 9 bases not matched to a gene; V was cut back by 0 bases and J by 6 bases. CDR1 and CDR2 (germline): SGDLS, YYNGEE. The CDR3 spans 15 residues. The CDR3 bases are TGTGCCAGCAGCGTAGGTGTGACAGGGACGGTCGAGCAGTACTTC. This gives the protein CASSVGVTGTVEQYF.

V is TRBV28 and J is TRBJ2-3, with a tentative D call TRBD1 (5 bases). Between the trimmed V and J ends, which lost 2 bases and 4 bases, there was a span of 13 bases. Per the germline V gene, CDR1 is MDHEN and CDR2 is SYDVKM. The CDR3 has 15 residues. The CDR3 loop reads CASSLEFGAADTQYF. In DNA, the CDR3 is TGTGCCAGCAGTTTAGAGTTTGGGGCTGCAGATACGCAGTATTTT.

As concerns this clone: Sequence at one end of the junction differs from germline and may be a read error. The genes are TRBV5-1 and TRBJ2-7; D gene unclear. This CDR3 spans 14 amino acids. CDR1 is SGHRS and CDR2 is YFSETQ in the germline V gene. The CDR3, as DNA: TGTGCCAGCAATTTTTTGGTGGAATCCTACGAGCAGTACTTC. This sequence encodes CASNFLVESYEQYF.

The chain links TRBV27 to TRBJ1-2; 7 bases are a match to TRBD1. Germline CDR1 is MNHEY and CDR2 is SMNVEV (reference sequence). With 8 bases clipped from V and 6 bases from J, the junction kept 15 bases outside the gene matches. This CDR3 is built from 15 residues. CDR3: CASGRVGGYVNGYTF. CDR3 DNA: TGTGCCAGCGGAAGGGTAGGGGGCTATGTAAATGGCTACACCTTC.